These 15 T cell receptor beta chains share one sample of origin, sequenced in a study of cytomegalovirus exposure and HLA in healthy donors. PCR involved 60 Vbeta and 13 Jbeta primers. Clones were sequenced by immunoSEQ multiplex PCR, and TCRdb holds only the in-frame ones, with some missing. The sample has some 120,000 clones. Sequencing was performed on PBMCs. The source is a man between 40 and 49 years old in good health and CMV-seropositive.

The chain links TRBV6-1 to TRBJ1-5; 10 nucleotides agree with TRBD1. This CDR3 is 15 amino acids long. V was clipped by 5 bases and J by 6 bases; unmatched bases: 7. CDR1 and CDR2 (germline): MNHNS, SASEGT. CDR3 coding DNA: TGTGCCAGCAGTCCGGGACAGGGGTACGGTCAGCCCCAGCATTTT. Translating gives CASSPGQGYGQPQHF.

About this clone itself: Sequence at one end of the junction differs from germline and may be a read error. The chain combines TRBV5-4 with TRBJ2-7; a possible D gene is TRBD2 (6 bases). This CDR3 is built from 13 residues. Germline CDR1 reads SGHNT; CDR2 reads YYREEE (reference sequence). CDR3 loop: CASSLGGGPAGSF. CDR3 bases: TGTGCCAGCAGCTTGGGGGGAGGTCCAGCGGGCTCCTTC.

The V gene is TRBV7-6, the J gene TRBJ2-3; TRBD2 matches at 10 bases. The V gene's germline CDR1 is SGHVS and CDR2 FNYEAQ. The V segment lost 1 base and the J segment 1 base; nucleotides outside the gene matches: 8. The CDR3 extends over 18 amino acids. CDR3 sequence reads: CASSLDRLAGERTDTQYF. The CDR3 bases are TGTGCCAGCAGCTTAGATCGGCTAGCGGGGGAACGCACAGATACGCAGTATTTT.

The chain uses TRBV19 and TRBJ2-1; 7 positions match TRBD1. Trimming took 8 bases from V and 5 from J; bases not matched to a gene: 15. The CDR3 runs to 16 residues. Per the germline V gene, CDR1 is LNHDA and CDR2 is SQIVND (reference sequence). As DNA, the CDR3 is TGTGCCAGTGGAACCGGGACAGCTGAGCTGAACAATGAGCAGTTCTTC. Amino acids: CASGTGTAELNNEQFF.

The chain recombines TRBV5-1 with TRBJ1-2; the match to TRBD1 covers 8 bases. The V and J ends lost 0 bases and 0 bases, in that order; junction bases with no gene match: 10. This CDR3 has 18 residues. Germline CDR1 is SGHRS and CDR2 is YFSETQ. The CDR3 DNA is TGCGCCAGCAGCTTGGGTTTGGGACAGGTACCCTCTAACTATGGCTACACCTTC. Encoded protein: CASSLGLGQVPSNYGYTF.

V and J are TRBV28 and TRBJ2-1; 9 bases map to TRBD2. With V trimmed by 3 bases and J by 15 bases, 6 bases remained unmatched. This CDR3 is 12 amino acids long. The germline CDR1 and CDR2 sequences are MDHEN and SYDVKM. The DNA for the CDR3 is TGTGCCAGCAGTTTGGGCGGGAGGGAGTGGTTCTTC. It specifies CASSLGGREWFF.

The J gene is TRBJ2-1, the V gene TRBV2; D may be TRBD2 (6 bases). Germline V gene data show CDR1 as SNHLY and CDR2 as FYNNEI. V shed 7 bases and J shed 4 bases, with 8 bases lying between them. The length of the CDR3 is 12 residues. The CDR3 sequence is CASKAGYNEQFF. CDR3 nucleotide sequence: TGTGCCAGCAAGGCGGGGTACAATGAGCAGTTCTTC. Looking up the rest from reference TRBV2 and TRBJ2-1 gives the full variable domain: EPEVTQTPSHQVTQMGQEVILRCVPISNHLYFYWYRQILGQKVEFLVSFYNNEISEKSEIFDDQFSVERPDGSNFTLKIRSTKLEDSAMYFCASKAGYNEQFFGPGTRLTVL.

This chain connects TRBV5-4 to TRBJ2-1; a weak D match, TRBD2 (6 bases). Germline CDR1 SGHNT, CDR2 YYREEE (reference sequence). The CDR3 has 15 amino acids. Trimming removed 1 base from V and 2 bases from J, with 10 bases in between. The CDR3 sequence is CASSLSSGTYNEQFF. In nucleotides, the CDR3 is TGTGCCAGCAGCTTGAGTAGCGGAACCTACAATGAGCAGTTCTTC.

The chain joins TRBV29-1 to TRBJ2-5; a possible D gene is TRBD2 (5 bases). The J call may be faulty, since TRBJ2-7 better matches the DNA end. Per germline, CDR1 SQVTM and CDR2 ANQGSEA. The CDR3 extends over 14 amino acids. The CDR3 DNA reads as TGCAGCGCCGAAATTGTCGGGGATTTGGACGAGCAGTACTTC. Translated: CSAEIVGDLDEQYF.

The CDR3 is CSVEEGAINEQFF. CDR3 DNA: TGCAGCGTTGAGGAGGGGGCAATCAATGAGCAGTTCTTC. The chain recombines TRBV29-1 with TRBJ2-1; the D gene is possibly TRBD1 (7 bases). This CDR3 has 13 amino acids. Germline assignment: CDR1 SQVTM and CDR2 ANQGSEA. V lost 3 bases and J 6 bases, leaving 12 bases between the germline ends.

The J gene is TRBJ1-1, the V gene TRBV9; no reliable D call. From germline, CDR1 is SGDLS and CDR2 YYNGEE. This CDR3 region has 14 residues. The V and J ends lost 0 bases and 0 bases respectively, with 6 bases between them. CDR3 in amino acids: CASSVGPVNTEAFF. The CDR3, as DNA: TGTGCCAGCAGCGTAGGCCCGGTGAACACTGAAGCTTTCTTT.

As to this clone: Germline and junction disagree at one end, which may indicate a read error. The J gene is TRBJ2-5, the V gene TRBV7-7; no firm D call. Germline V gene data show CDR1 as SSHAT and CDR2 as FNYEAQ (reference sequence). The CDR3 contains 12 residues. CDR3 residues: CASSLVGQTQYF. In DNA, the CDR3 is TGTGCTAGCAGCTTAGTTGGGCAGACCCAGTACTTC.

CDR3 coding DNA: TGTGCCAGTAACTTGGAGGGGATAACCGGGGAGCTGTTTTTT. It encodes CASNLEGITGELFF. This chain uses TRBV2 with TRBJ2-2, with D perhaps TRBD2 (6 bases). There are 14 residues in the CDR3. From germline, CDR1 is SNHLY and CDR2 FYNNEI. Trimming pared 9 bases from V and 5 bases from J, leaving 16 bases between. The full variable domain, with the rest looked up from reference TRBV2 and TRBJ2-2, is EPEVTQTPSHQVTQMGQEVILRCVPISNHLYFYWYRQILGQKVEFLVSFYNNEISEKSEIFDDQFSVERPDGSNFTLKIRSTKLEDSAMYFCASNLEGITGELFFGEGSRLTVL.

J is TRBJ1-4 and V is TRBV27, with 10 bases aligning to TRBD1. The CDR3 totals 16 residues. CDR1 and CDR2 (germline): MNHEY, SMNVEV (reference sequence). The V gene end was trimmed by 0 bases and the J gene end by 7 bases; junction bases not matched to a gene: 5. CDR3 in amino acids: CASSLSSGTGAEKLFF. The CDR3 DNA is TGTGCCAGCAGTTTATCATCTGGGACAGGGGCTGAAAAACTGTTTTTT.

The gene calls are TRBV5-6 and TRBJ1-2; D unclear. Germline assignment: CDR1 SGHDT and CDR2 YYEEEE. The CDR3 covers 14 residues. Trimming took 2 bases from V and 2 from J, leaving 10 bases between them. The CDR3 spells CASSLGGGNYGYTF. The DNA for the CDR3 is TGTGCCAGCAGCTTAGGTGGAGGGAACTATGGCTACACCTTC.